The rows below give T cell receptor beta chains drawn from one sample of a study of CD8+ T cells in alopecia areata. Some clones are missing from TCRdb's copy, which holds only in-frame ones; the method was immunoSEQ multiplex PCR. Of about 91,000 clones in the sample, over 40% were seen once. Source material: CD4+ T cells sorted from blood. Receptor source: a human donor with alopecia areata. Each CDR3 is given with its conserved first and last residue. D genes are given only for firm matches. Part of the rows lack a size; the others show once, few, many or a class for expanded clones.

cdr3_nt: TGTGCCTGGGGATTGACGGACTATGCGCAGTATTTT; cdr3_aa: CAWGLTDYAQYF; d_call: -; j_call: TRBJ2-3; v_call: TRBV30; clone_size: -
cdr3_nt: TGTGCCAGCAGCCCCTCGGGACAGGCTTCCTACGAGCAGTACTTC; cdr3_aa: CASSPSGQASYEQYF; d_call: TRBD1; j_call: TRBJ2-7; v_call: TRBV28; clone_size: -
cdr3_nt: TGCGCCAGCAGCCTAGGGACTAGCGGGGGAGCTGGGGATACGCAGTATTTT; cdr3_aa: CASSLGTSGGAGDTQYF; d_call: TRBD2; j_call: TRBJ2-3; v_call: TRBV4-3; clone_size: few
cdr3_nt: TGTGCCAGCAGTTACTCGGGTCTCGGGGACTACGAGCAGTACTTC; cdr3_aa: CASSYSGLGDYEQYF; d_call: -; j_call: TRBJ2-7; v_call: TRBV6-5; clone_size: -
cdr3_nt: TGCAGCGTCGGAGGGGTGTTAGGAGAGACCCAGTACTTC; cdr3_aa: CSVGGVLGETQYF; d_call: -; j_call: TRBJ2-5; v_call: TRBV29-1; clone_size: -
cdr3_nt: TGCAGCGTTGCCCCCTTTAACACAGATACGCAGTATTTT; cdr3_aa: CSVAPFNTDTQYF; d_call: -; j_call: TRBJ2-3; v_call: TRBV29-1; clone_size: few
cdr3_nt: TGTGCCTGGAACAGGGCGCAGCGCACCGGGGAGCTGTTTTTT; cdr3_aa: CAWNRAQRTGELFF; d_call: -; j_call: TRBJ2-2; v_call: TRBV30; clone_size: -
cdr3_nt: TGTGCCTGGGATGGACCGGGAGAAGATTCTAACGAGCAGTACTTC; cdr3_aa: CAWDGPGEDSNEQYF; d_call: -; j_call: TRBJ2-7; v_call: TRBV30; clone_size: -
cdr3_nt: TGCAGCGTTGAACGTCGGGGGAGGGGCAAAAACATTCAGTACTTC; cdr3_aa: CSVERRGRGKNIQYF; d_call: TRBD2; j_call: TRBJ2-4; v_call: TRBV29-1; clone_size: few
cdr3_nt: TGCAGCGTGGTCACAGGGGGAATGAACACTGAAGCTTTCTTT; cdr3_aa: CSVVTGGMNTEAFF; d_call: TRBD1; j_call: TRBJ1-1; v_call: TRBV29-1; clone_size: few
cdr3_nt: TGCAGCGCCCTGGACAGTAACAATGAGCAGTTCTTC; cdr3_aa: CSALDSNNEQFF; d_call: -; j_call: TRBJ2-1; v_call: TRBV29-1; clone_size: -
cdr3_nt: TGTGCCAGCAGCCAAGATTTGGGGACCGGATCTGGCTACACCTTC; cdr3_aa: CASSQDLGTGSGYTF; d_call: -; j_call: TRBJ1-2; v_call: TRBV14; clone_size: few
cdr3_nt: TGCAGCGTTGGAGAGACAGGGGGGGCGAACTCACCCCTCCACTTT; cdr3_aa: CSVGETGGANSPLHF; d_call: TRBD1; j_call: TRBJ1-6; v_call: TRBV29-1; clone_size: few
cdr3_nt: TGTGCCAGCAGTTACGCGGGACAGGGCTACGAGCAGTACTTC; cdr3_aa: CASSYAGQGYEQYF; d_call: TRBD1; j_call: TRBJ2-7; v_call: TRBV6-6; clone_size: -
cdr3_nt: TGCAGCGTTGAAGATGGGGGGAGCCTCTATGGCTACACCTTC; cdr3_aa: CSVEDGGSLYGYTF; d_call: -; j_call: TRBJ1-2; v_call: TRBV29-1; clone_size: -
cdr3_nt: TGTGCCAGCAGCTGGGACCGTCCCGGGCAGTACTTC; cdr3_aa: CASSWDRPGQYF; d_call: -; j_call: TRBJ2-7; v_call: TRBV21-1; clone_size: medium-sized
cdr3_nt: TGCGCCAGCAGCCAAGATCTGGCGCAGGGGGCGGGCACAGATACGCAGTATTTT; cdr3_aa: CASSQDLAQGAGTDTQYF; d_call: TRBD1; j_call: TRBJ2-3; v_call: TRBV4-3; clone_size: few
cdr3_nt: TGCAGCGTGGGGGACAGGGTCAAAAACATTCAGTACTTC; cdr3_aa: CSVGDRVKNIQYF; d_call: TRBD1; j_call: TRBJ2-4; v_call: TRBV29-1; clone_size: few
cdr3_nt: TGTGCCAGCAGTTACTCATCCAGGGGACCATACAATGAGCAGTTCTTC; cdr3_aa: CASSYSSRGPYNEQFF; d_call: -; j_call: TRBJ2-1; v_call: TRBV6-5; clone_size: few
cdr3_nt: TGTGCCAGCAGCTTGGCGGGAGTGGGCGAGACCCAGTACTTC; cdr3_aa: CASSLAGVGETQYF; d_call: -; j_call: TRBJ2-5; v_call: TRBV5-4; clone_size: -